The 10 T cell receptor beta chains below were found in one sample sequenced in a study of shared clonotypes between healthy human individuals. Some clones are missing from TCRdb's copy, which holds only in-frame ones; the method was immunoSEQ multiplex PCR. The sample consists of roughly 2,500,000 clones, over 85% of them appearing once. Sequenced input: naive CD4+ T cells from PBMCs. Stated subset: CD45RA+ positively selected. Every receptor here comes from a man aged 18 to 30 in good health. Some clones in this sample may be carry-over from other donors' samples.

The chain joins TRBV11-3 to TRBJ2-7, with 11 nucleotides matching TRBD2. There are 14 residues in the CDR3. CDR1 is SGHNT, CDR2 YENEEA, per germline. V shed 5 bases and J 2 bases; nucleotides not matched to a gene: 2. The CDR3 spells CASSLAGGPYEQYF. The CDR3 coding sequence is TGTGCCAGCAGCCTAGCGGGAGGTCCCTACGAGCAGTACTTC.

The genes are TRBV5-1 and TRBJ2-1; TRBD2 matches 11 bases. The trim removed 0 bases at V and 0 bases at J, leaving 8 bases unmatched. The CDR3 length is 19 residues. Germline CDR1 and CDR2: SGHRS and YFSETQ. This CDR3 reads CASSLEGSGRAGSYNEQFF. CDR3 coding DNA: TGCGCCAGCAGCTTGGAGGGTAGCGGGAGGGCCGGCTCCTACAATGAGCAGTTCTTC.

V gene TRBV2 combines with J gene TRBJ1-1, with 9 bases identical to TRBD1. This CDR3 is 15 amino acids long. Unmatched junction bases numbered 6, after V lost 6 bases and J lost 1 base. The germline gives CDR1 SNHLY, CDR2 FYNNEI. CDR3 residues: CASRGTGFSNTEAFF. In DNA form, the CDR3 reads TGTGCCAGCAGGGGGACAGGGTTTTCGAACACTGAAGCTTTCTTT.

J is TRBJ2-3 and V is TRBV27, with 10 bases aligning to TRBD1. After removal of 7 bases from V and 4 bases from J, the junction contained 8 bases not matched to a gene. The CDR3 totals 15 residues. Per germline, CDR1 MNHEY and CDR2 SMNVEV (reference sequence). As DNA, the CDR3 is TGTGCCAGCACCCACCGGGACAGGGGCCCAGATACGCAGTATTTT. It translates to CASTHRDRGPDTQYF.

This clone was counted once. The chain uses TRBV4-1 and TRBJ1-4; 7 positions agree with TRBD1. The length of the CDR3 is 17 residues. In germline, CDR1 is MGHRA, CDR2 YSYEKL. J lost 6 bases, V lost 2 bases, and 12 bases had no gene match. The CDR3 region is CASSQSPTGSGDEKLFF. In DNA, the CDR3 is TGCGCCAGCAGCCAATCTCCGACAGGGTCGGGGGATGAAAAACTGTTTTTT.

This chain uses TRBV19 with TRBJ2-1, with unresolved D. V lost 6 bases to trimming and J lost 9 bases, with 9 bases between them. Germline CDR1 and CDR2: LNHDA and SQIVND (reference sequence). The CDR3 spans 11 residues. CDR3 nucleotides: TGTGCCAGTAGGGCCGACATTGAGCAGTTCTTC. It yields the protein CASRADIEQFF.

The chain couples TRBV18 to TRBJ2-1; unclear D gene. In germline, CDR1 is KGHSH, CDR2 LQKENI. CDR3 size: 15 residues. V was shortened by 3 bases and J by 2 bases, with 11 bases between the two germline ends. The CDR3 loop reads CASSPQTVTYNEQFF. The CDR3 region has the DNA TGTGCCAGCTCACCCCAAACAGTGACCTACAATGAGCAGTTCTTC.

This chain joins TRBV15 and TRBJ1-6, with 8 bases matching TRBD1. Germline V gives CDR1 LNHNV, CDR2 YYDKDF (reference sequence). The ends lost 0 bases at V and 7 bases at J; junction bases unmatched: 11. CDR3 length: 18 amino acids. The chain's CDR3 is CATSRDPDRALRNSPLHF. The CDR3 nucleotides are TGTGCCACCAGCAGAGATCCGGACAGGGCTCTACGGAATTCACCCCTCCACTTT.

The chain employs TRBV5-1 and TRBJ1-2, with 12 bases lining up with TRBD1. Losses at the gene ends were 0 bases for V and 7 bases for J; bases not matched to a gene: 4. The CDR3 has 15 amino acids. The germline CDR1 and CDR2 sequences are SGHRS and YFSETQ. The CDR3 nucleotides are TGCGCCAGCAGCTTGGGGGACAGGGGGCTCAGTGGCTACACCTTC. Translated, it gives CASSLGDRGLSGYTF. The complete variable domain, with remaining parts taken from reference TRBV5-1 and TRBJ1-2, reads KAGVTQTPRYLIKTRGQQVTLSCSPISGHRSVSWYQQTPGQGLQFLFEYFSETQRNKGNFPGRFSGRQFSNSRSEMNVSTLELGDSALYLCASSLGDRGLSGYTFGSGTRLTVV.

The CDR3 spells CASSLGSDLIGNTIYF. For the CDR3, the DNA is TGTGCCAGCAGTTTGGGGTCAGACCTGATTGGAAACACCATATATTTT. The V and J genes are TRBV28 and TRBJ1-3; D is undetermined. Germline CDR1 is MDHEN and CDR2 is SYDVKM. The germline V and J ends were trimmed by 3 bases and 3 bases, with 15 bases remaining between them. The CDR3 has 16 residues.